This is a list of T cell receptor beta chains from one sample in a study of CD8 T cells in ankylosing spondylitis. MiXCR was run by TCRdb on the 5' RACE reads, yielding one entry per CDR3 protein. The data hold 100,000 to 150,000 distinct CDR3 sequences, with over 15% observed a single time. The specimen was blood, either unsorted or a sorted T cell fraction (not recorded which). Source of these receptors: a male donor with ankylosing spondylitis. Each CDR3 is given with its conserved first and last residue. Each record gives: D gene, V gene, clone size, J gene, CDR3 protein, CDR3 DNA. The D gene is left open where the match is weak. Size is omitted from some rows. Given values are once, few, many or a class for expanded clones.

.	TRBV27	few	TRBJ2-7	CASSLGGNPSYEQYF	TGTGCCAGCAGTTTGGGCGGGAACCCTTCCTACGAGCAGTACTTC
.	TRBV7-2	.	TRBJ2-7	CASGFPPAHEQYF	TGTGCCAGCGGTTTCCCCCCGGCGCACGAGCAGTACTTC
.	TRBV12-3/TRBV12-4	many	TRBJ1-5	CASSLVIGGDQPQHF	TGTGCCAGCAGTTTAGTCATCGGGGGAGATCAGCCCCAGCATTTT
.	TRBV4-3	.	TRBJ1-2	CASSQDGAGGGYTF	TGCGCCAGCAGCCAAGATGGGGCAGGCGGCGGCTACACCTTC
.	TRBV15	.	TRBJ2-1	CATSRELVGGSSYNEQFF	TGTGCCACCAGCAGAGAGTTGGTGGGAGGAAGCTCCTACAATGAGCAGTTCTTC
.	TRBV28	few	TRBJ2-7	CASSFRIYEQYF	TGTGCCAGCAGTTTCAGGATCTACGAGCAGTACTTC
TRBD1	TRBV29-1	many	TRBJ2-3	CSVGPVQGRGTDTQYF	TGCAGCGTTGGTCCAGTACAGGGGCGAGGTACAGATACGCAGTATTTT
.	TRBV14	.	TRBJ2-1	CASSQVHGLNEQFF	TGTGCCAGCAGCCAAGTTCACGGTCTCAATGAGCAGTTCTTC
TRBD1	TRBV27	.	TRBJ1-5	CASSPGTGGSNQPQHF	TGTGCCAGCAGTCCGGGGACAGGCGGGAGCAATCAGCCCCAGCATTTT
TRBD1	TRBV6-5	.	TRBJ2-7	CASSYRDSYYEQYF	TGTGCCAGCAGCTACCGGGACAGTTACTACGAGCAGTACTTC